This T cell receptor beta chain was captured by sequencing in a study of post-analysis software for immune sequencing data. Incorporated into the TCR beta cDNA libraries were unique molecular identifiers, which served to reduce PCR and sequencing biases. Using its own MiXCR run on the PCR reads, TCRdb lists one record per CDR3 protein. Of approximately 660,000 distinct CDR3 sequences listed, about 60% are singletons. Sequencing was done on a sample of blood. The TCR comes from a girl under 10 years old with multiple sclerosis.

CDR3 nucleotide sequence: TGCAGTGCTAGCGTTAACAGGGCTTCTAACTATGGCTACACCTTC. The encoded protein is CSASVNRASNYGYTF. The V and J genes are TRBV20-1 and TRBJ1-2, with TRBD1 as a possible D gene (6 bases). CDR3 length equals 15 residues. Trimming left V 3 bases short and J 0 bases short, with 14 bases between. Germline V CDR1 and CDR2: DFQATT, SNEGSKA (reference sequence).